The rows below give T cell receptor beta chains drawn from one sample of a study of monozygotic twins with inflammatory bowel disease. Each CDR3 protein gets one entry in TCRdb, which reprocessed the 5' RACE reads and gives no DNA. The sample table sets out approximately 380,000 distinct CDR3 sequences. The sample consisted of blood. These receptors all come from a human donor with ulcerative colitis or Crohn's disease, or a healthy co-twin of an affected twin (not recorded which). Both conserved end residues are part of each CDR3. Each record gives: J gene, V gene, CDR3 protein.

>TRBJ2-3|TRBV4-3
CASRMRGGGTDTQYF
>TRBJ1-4|TRBV14
CASSQFRDRNEKLFF
>TRBJ2-2|TRBV15
CATSRDPAGANTGELFF
>TRBJ2-1|TRBV24-1
CATSDLGPEQFF
>TRBJ2-6|TRBV12-3/TRBV12-4
CASSLGPGQGAGANVLTF
>TRBJ1-2|TRBV7-9
CASSGTGLQRDGYTF
>TRBJ2-5|TRBV20-1
CSAHGQDQETQYF
>TRBJ2-7|TRBV27
CASGVVGTPAYEQYF
>TRBJ2-1|TRBV7-9
CASRQYNEQFF
>TRBJ2-7|TRBV5-1
CASSLGAITSYEQYF
>TRBJ2-7|TRBV27
CASRGQGAGISYEQYF
>TRBJ2-3|TRBV5-1
CASSFGQDTDTQYF
>TRBJ2-3|TRBV7-6
CASSLGSGLATDTQYF
>TRBJ1-5|TRBV12-3/TRBV12-4
CATSHSRQRNQPQHF
>TRBJ1-4|TRBV19
CASTETGFNEKLFF
>TRBJ2-3|TRBV5-1
CASSLYRAEASTDTQYF
>TRBJ1-2|TRBV6-5
CASSYSSRAANYGYTF
>TRBJ2-2|TRBV20-1
CSARGPWQGSGELFF
>TRBJ2-5|TRBV27
CASSTRGAPAVETQYF
>TRBJ2-1|TRBV18
CASSPRGRDIFNEQFF
>TRBJ1-3|TRBV7-9
CASSLDRSGNTIYF
>TRBJ2-5|TRBV4-2
CASSQATSRETQYF
>TRBJ2-5|TRBV6-1
CASSRGGGEETQYF
>TRBJ1-2|TRBV4-3
CASSQADSGNYGYTF
>TRBJ1-2|TRBV10-3
CATTQGAGSAYGYTF
>TRBJ1-5|TRBV5-1
CASSLMGNQPQHF
>TRBJ2-7|TRBV29-1
CSVQELSRTRQGAYEQYF
>TRBJ1-5|TRBV19
CASSIRPGLGTFNQPQHF
>TRBJ1-5|TRBV6-5
CASSYSDRDGQPQHF
>TRBJ1-1|TRBV20-1
CSARRTGTVNTEAFF
>TRBJ2-1|TRBV28
CASSLLGSGAPYNEQFF
>TRBJ2-7|TRBV6-5
CASSYAGSYEQYF
>TRBJ2-7|TRBV7-9
CASSLQSEKQYF
>TRBJ2-7|TRBV27
CASSPIWGLELDEQYF
>TRBJ2-1|TRBV7-3
CASASASGGASYNEQFF
>TRBJ1-2|TRBV5-4
CASSTDVGLYGYTF
>TRBJ1-5|TRBV12-3/TRBV12-4
CASSLHTGDQPQHF
>TRBJ1-2|TRBV6-5
CASSSRAGSSYGYTF
>TRBJ2-7|TRBV20-1
CSARDTGSYEQYF
>TRBJ2-1|TRBV19
CASSKTSGGANEQFF
>TRBJ2-7|TRBV6-2/TRBV6-3
CASSSGLQPPEQYF
>TRBJ1-4|TRBV29-1
CSVASPGIVGYGGNEKLFF
>TRBJ1-6|TRBV20-1
CSAWRETSGNSPLHF
>TRBJ2-1|TRBV20-1
CSARGVSGQALNEQFF
>TRBJ2-5|TRBV5-1
CASSIRPGRQETQYF
>TRBJ2-3|TRBV4-3
CASSQDSVADTQYF
>TRBJ2-2|TRBV2
CASSEGTGITGELFF
>TRBJ2-4|TRBV20-1
CSAGTGVAKNIQYF